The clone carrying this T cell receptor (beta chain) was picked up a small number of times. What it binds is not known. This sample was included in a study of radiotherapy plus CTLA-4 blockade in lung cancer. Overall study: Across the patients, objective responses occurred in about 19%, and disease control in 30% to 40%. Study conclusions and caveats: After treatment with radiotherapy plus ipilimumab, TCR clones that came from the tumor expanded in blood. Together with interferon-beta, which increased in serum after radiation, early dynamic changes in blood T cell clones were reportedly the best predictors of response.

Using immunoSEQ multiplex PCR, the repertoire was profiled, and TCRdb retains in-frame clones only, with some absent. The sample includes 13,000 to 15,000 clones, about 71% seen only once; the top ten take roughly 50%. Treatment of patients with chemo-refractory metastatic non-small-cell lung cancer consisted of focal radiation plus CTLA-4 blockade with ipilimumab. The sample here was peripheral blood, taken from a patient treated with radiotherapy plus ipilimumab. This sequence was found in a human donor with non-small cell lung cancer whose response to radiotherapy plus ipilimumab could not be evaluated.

CDR3 residues: CASSFHGGMNTEAFF. CDR3 sequence (DNA): TGTGCCAGCAGCTTTCACGGAGGGATGAACACTGAAGCTTTCTTT. The chain combines TRBV11-2 with TRBJ1-1; D call uncertain. The CDR3 has 15 amino acids. V shed 3 bases and J shed 0 bases, with 11 bases lying between them. The germline gives CDR1 SGHAT, CDR2 FQNNGV.